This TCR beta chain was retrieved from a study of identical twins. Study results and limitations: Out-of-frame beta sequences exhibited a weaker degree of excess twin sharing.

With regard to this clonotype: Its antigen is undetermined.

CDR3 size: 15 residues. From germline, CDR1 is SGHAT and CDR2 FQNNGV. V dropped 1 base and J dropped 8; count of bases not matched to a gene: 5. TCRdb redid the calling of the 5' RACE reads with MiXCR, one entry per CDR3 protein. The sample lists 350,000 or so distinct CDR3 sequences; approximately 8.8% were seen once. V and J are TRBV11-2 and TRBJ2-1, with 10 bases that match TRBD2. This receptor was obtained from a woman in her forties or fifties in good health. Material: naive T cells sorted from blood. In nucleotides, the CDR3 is TGTGCCAGCAGCTTAGCTAGCGGGAGTACAGATGAGCAGTTCTTC. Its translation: CASSLASGSTDEQFF.